Each of the 10 T cell receptor beta chains below was sequenced from the same sample in a study of post-analysis software for immune sequencing data. Findings and caveats of the study: Five TRBV segments were more frequent in patients than controls; TRBV5-6, TRBV5-1 and TRBV20-1 belonged to this group.

Their antigens are not known. The TCR beta cDNA libraries contained unique molecular identifiers. TCRdb ran MiXCR on the PCR reads and lists one entry per CDR3 protein. The sample consists of about 770,000 distinct CDR3 sequences, just over 45% of them appearing once. Sequencing was carried out using blood. The receptor source for this set is a girl aged 5 to 17 with multiple sclerosis.

CDR3 nucleotide sequence: TGTGCCAGCAGCTTAGGTAGCGGGCCTTCCGAGCAGTACTTC. Amino acid sequence: CASSLGSGPSEQYF. The rearrangement uses TRBV7-6 and TRBJ2-7, with 7 bases aligning to TRBD2. CDR1 and CDR2 from the germline V gene are SGHVS and FNYEAQ. Germline trimming cut 1 base from V and 6 bases from J; bases unmatched to any gene: 6. The CDR3 totals 14 residues.

This chain joins TRBV7-2 and TRBJ2-6; D gene ambiguous. CDR3 length equals 17 residues. V shed 1 base and J shed 0 bases, with 10 bases lying between them. Germline assignment: CDR1 SGHTA and CDR2 FQGNSA. DNA for the CDR3: TGTGCCAGCAGCTTAGGCGCAGCGAACTCTGGGGCCAACGTCCTGACTTTC. Amino acids: CASSLGAANSGANVLTF.

Only a few counts were recorded for this clonotype. The chain joins TRBV7-3 to TRBJ2-1, with 9 bases fitting TRBD2. Germline V CDR1 and CDR2: SGHTA, FQGTGA. The V and J ends lost 2 bases and 7 bases, in that order; junction bases with no gene match: 3. This CDR3 has 14 amino acids. The CDR3 nucleotides are TGTGCCAGCAGCTTAGGGACTAGCTTTAATGAGCAGTTCTTC. As protein: CASSLGTSFNEQFF.

The gene calls are TRBV5-5 and TRBJ1-4, with 9 positions matching TRBD1. Germline V gene sequence: CDR1 SGHKS, CDR2 YYEKEE (reference sequence). The trim removed 4 bases at V and 6 bases at J, leaving 10 bases unmatched. The CDR3 has 16 amino acids. The CDR3 protein is CASSGRTGGSYEKLFF. The CDR3 region has the DNA TGTGCCAGCAGCGGGAGAACAGGGGGCTCATATGAAAAACTGTTTTTT.

V gene TRBV20-1 combines with J gene TRBJ2-7; D possibly corresponds to TRBD2 (5 bases). Per germline, CDR1 DFQATT and CDR2 SNEGSKA (reference sequence). The V gene lost 7 bases and the J gene lost 1 base, with 8 bases spanning the gap. This CDR3 spans 11 amino acids. CDR3 sequence reads: CSGLSSYEQYF. Here the CDR3 DNA reads TGCAGTGGACTATCGTCCTACGAGCAGTACTTC.

The chain couples TRBV4-1 to TRBJ2-5; D is undetermined. This CDR3 is 15 amino acids long. Trimming removed 0 bases from V and 5 bases from J, with 13 bases in between. Germline lookup yields CDR1 MGHRA and CDR2 YSYEKL. Written as DNA, the CDR3 is TGCGCCAGCAGCCAAGATCGGACCCTCGGGGAGACCCAGTACTTC. Its translation is CASSQDRTLGETQYF.

The chain recombines TRBV7-2 with TRBJ1-5, with D maybe TRBD1 (6 bases). Trimming took off 0 bases at V and 3 bases at J, with 9 bases between the two ends. Germline V gives CDR1 SGHTA, CDR2 FQGNSA. This CDR3 contains 15 residues. CDR3 protein: CASSLARDNNQPQHF. Here the CDR3 DNA reads TGTGCCAGCAGCTTAGCGCGGGACAACAATCAGCCCCAGCATTTT.

This clonotype turned up a few times. This chain connects TRBV9 to TRBJ2-3; D possibly corresponds to TRBD1 (6 bases). This CDR3 has 13 residues. Looked up from germline, CDR1 is SGDLS and CDR2 is YYNGEE. Trimming took 4 bases from V and 6 from J, leaving 12 bases between them. The CDR3 DNA follows: TGTGCCAGCAGCCCCGGGACAAAGGATACGCAGTATTTT. This sequence encodes CASSPGTKDTQYF.

The chain couples TRBV15 to TRBJ2-3; weak D call: TRBD2 (5 bases). Germline V gene data show CDR1 as LNHNV and CDR2 as YYDKDF (reference sequence). V lost 2 bases and J lost 4, with 13 bases in between. The CDR3 totals 15 residues. The CDR3 protein is CATSRYGDEADTQYF. The CDR3, as DNA: TGTGCCACCAGCAGATACGGGGATGAGGCAGATACGCAGTATTTT.

The rearrangement joins TRBV29-1 to TRBJ2-3; TRBD2 matches 12 bases. The CDR3 consists of 13 residues. V dropped 7 bases and J dropped 1; count of bases not matched to a gene: 0. The germline V gene has CDR1 SQVTM and CDR2 ANQGSEA. The chain's CDR3 is CSGLAGGTDTQYF. CDR3 DNA sequence: TGCAGCGGACTAGCGGGAGGCACAGATACGCAGTATTTT.